The T cell receptor (beta chain) described here comes from a study of blood T cells in healthy people across ages. Overall study findings and caveats: In these data, TCR beta diversity tracked strongly with naive T cell percentage. PBMCs went unsorted, and a conclusive naive versus antigen-experienced comparison was therefore prevented.

A sample-barcoded 5' primer and a J-beta primer mix were used in a second PCR of roughly 7 to 11 cycles. A single record per CDR3 protein comes from TCRdb applying MiXCR to the 5' RACE reads. The sample includes around 1.5 million distinct CDR3 sequences, approximately 63% seen only once; the top ten take 6.5% to 8.5%. Germline CDR1 DFQATT, CDR2 SNEGSKA (reference sequence). The CDR3 covers 11 residues. V lost 3 bases and J 10 bases, leaving 7 bases between the germline ends. There are a few counts of this clonotype. What it binds is not known. The V and J genes are TRBV20-1 and TRBJ1-6; D gene uncertain. The receptor was isolated from a man aged 18 to 29 in good health. The sample consisted of blood. CDR3 in amino acids: CSARSGSPLHF. DNA for the CDR3: TGCAGTGCTAGGAGTGGGTCACCCCTCCACTTT.